This T cell receptor beta chain derives from a study of shared clonotypes between healthy human individuals. Execution of the assay was at deep level. Using 200 ng DNA, around 30,000 T cell genomes, the sorted-subset replicate PCRs were run. Produced via immunoSEQ multiplex PCR; TCRdb's table is partial and in-frame only. Among about 2.4 million clones, approximately 93% were seen once, and the ten largest hold approximately 0.36%. V was trimmed by 4 bases and J by 1 base, leaving 7 bases between them. The germline V gene has CDR1 SEHNR and CDR2 FQNEAQ (reference sequence). CDR3 length: 13 amino acids. There are a few counts of this clone. The antigen remains undetermined. Other DNA sequences in the same sample also yield this CDR3. Points from the study as a whole: An effect of sequencing depth on clonotype sharing among donors was expected.

The J gene is TRBJ1-1, the V gene TRBV7-9, with a weak D call TRBD1 (6 bases). The source material was naive CD4+ T cells from PBMCs. Subset of the sample: CD45RA+ positively selected. The source is a man younger than 35 in good health. Some clones in this sample may be carry-over from other donors' samples. The DNA for the CDR3 is TGTGCCAGCAGCTCACAGGGGAACACTGAAGCTTTCTTT. Its protein is CASSSQGNTEAFF.